This T cell receptor beta chain was sequenced in a study of T cell responses to AZD1222 COVID-19 vaccine. Study-wide results and caveats: Reports say nearly half of spike-specific TCRs go after unmutated variant regions.

Details on this clone: The antigen remains undetermined.

TCRdb's copy holds only in-frame clones and misses some; the assay was immunoSEQ multiplex PCR. In the table there are tens of thousands of clones, around nine tenths of which are singletons. V lost 1 base to trimming and J lost 0 bases, with 19 bases between them. There are 18 residues in the CDR3. Germline-derived CDR1 and CDR2 are KGHSH and LQKENI. This sequence originates from an adult who received the AZD1222 COVID-19 vaccine. The material was peripheral blood, obtained 28 days after the second AZD1222 dose. The chain uses TRBV18 and TRBJ2-7; TRBD1 or TRBD2 may be the D gene (5 bases each). CDR3 protein: CASSPRAGRFKSSYEQYF. The CDR3 bases are TGTGCCAGCTCACCACGGGCAGGGAGATTTAAAAGCTCCTACGAGCAGTACTTC. Full variable domain (outside the CDR3, taken from reference TRBV18 and TRBJ2-7): NAGVMQNPRHLVRRRGQEARLRCSPMKGHSHVYWYRQLPEEGLKFMVYLQKENIIDESGMPKERFSAEFPKEGPSILRIQQVVRGDSAAYFCASSPRAGRFKSSYEQYFGPGTRLTVT.